This T cell receptor beta chain comes out of a study of blood T cell repertoires in COVID-19. Per the original data handling: Estimates of nucleated cell counts were drawn from the amplification of reference gene primers. Profiled with immunoSEQ multiplex PCR; TCRdb holds only in-frame clones, not every one. V and J calls and clone size are given by that table; D and trimming were obtained from the DNA. The profile covers about 34,000 clones, with 85% to 95% appearing a single time and less than 50% taken by the ten largest. Germline V lookup: CDR1 SGHRS, CDR2 YFSETQ. V shed 0 bases and J 3 bases; nucleotides not matched to a gene: 12. This CDR3 comprises 17 residues.

The sequenced sample was peripheral blood. This clonotype originated in a man between 60 and 75 years old with active or convalescent COVID-19. The chain carries TRBV5-1 and TRBJ2-7; TRBD2 matches 7 bases. The CDR3 DNA reads as TGCGCCAGCAGCTTGGCCGGTTGGGGGAGGGCCCTCTACGAGCAGTACTTC. Its translation: CASSLAGWGRALYEQYF.